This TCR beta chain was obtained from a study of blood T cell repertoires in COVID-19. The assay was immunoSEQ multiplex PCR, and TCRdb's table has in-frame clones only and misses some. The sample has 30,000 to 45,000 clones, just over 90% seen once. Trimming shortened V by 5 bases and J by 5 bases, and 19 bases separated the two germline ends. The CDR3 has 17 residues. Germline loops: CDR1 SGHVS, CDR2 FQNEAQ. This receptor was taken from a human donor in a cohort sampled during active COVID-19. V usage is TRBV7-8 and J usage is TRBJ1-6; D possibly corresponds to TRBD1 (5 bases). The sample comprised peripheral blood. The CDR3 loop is CASSPGSGGRNNSPLHF. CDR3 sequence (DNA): TGTGCCAGCAGCCCAGGGTCGGGGGGACGGAATAATTCACCCCTCCACTTT. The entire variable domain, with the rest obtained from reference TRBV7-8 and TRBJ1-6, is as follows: GAGVSQSPRYKVAKRGQDVALRCDPISGHVSLFWYQQALGQGPEFLTYFQNEAQLDKSGLPSDRFFAERPEGSVSTLKIQRTQQEDSAVYLCASSPGSGGRNNSPLHFGNGTRLTVT.